This is a list of T cell receptor beta chains from one sample in a study of T cell repertoires in cytomegalovirus infection. TCRdb re-analysed the reads in MiXCR, keeping a single row per CDR3 protein. This sample has about 770,000 distinct CDR3 sequences, with 29% found just once. The antigens for these receptors are not known. Sequenced material: cultured CD8+ T cells from PBMCs, taken from culture after CMV antigen stimulation. All receptors come from a human donor in good health (CMV status not recorded). Some clones in this sample may be carry-over from other donors' samples. CDR3s include the opening cysteine and the closing phenylalanine or tryptophan. D genes are given only for firm matches. Not every row has a clone size; where given, it reads once, few, many or a size class.

J: TRBJ2-1
size: -
D: TRBD2
V: TRBV5-6
CDR3: CASSWTRRNEQFF
DNA: TGTGCCAGCAGCTGGACTAGACGGAATGAGCAGTTCTTC

J: TRBJ2-2
size: few
D: -
V: TRBV7-8
CDR3: CASSLAAPGELFF
DNA: TGTGCCAGCAGCTTAGCGGCGCCCGGGGAGCTGTTTTTT

J: TRBJ2-5
size: few
D: -
V: TRBV27
CDR3: CASSLRGGTTLQETQYF
DNA: TGTGCCAGCAGTTTAAGGGGCGGGACAACCCTCCAAGAGACCCAGTACTTC

J: TRBJ1-1
size: few
D: TRBD1
V: TRBV19
CDR3: CASSLGQGTIEAFF
DNA: TGTGCCAGTAGTCTGGGACAGGGGACGATTGAAGCTTTCTTT

J: TRBJ1-4
size: many
D: TRBD1
V: TRBV7-7
CDR3: CASSSGQPATNEKLFF
DNA: TGTGCTAGCAGCTCGGGACAGCCCGCAACTAATGAAAAACTGTTTTTT

J: TRBJ1-1
size: few
D: -
V: TRBV19
CDR3: CASSPQAGNTEAFF
DNA: TGTGCCAGTAGTCCTCAGGCAGGGAACACTGAAGCTTTCTTT

J: TRBJ2-5
size: few
D: -
V: TRBV12-3/TRBV12-4
CDR3: CASSPDLTGETQYF
DNA: TGTGCCAGCAGTCCTGACCTAACCGGGGAGACCCAGTACTTC

J: TRBJ2-1
size: many
D: -
V: TRBV19
CDR3: CASSPPTWTTSSSYNEQFF
DNA: TGTGCCAGTAGTCCGCCAACCTGGACTACCTCGAGCTCCTACAATGAGCAGTTCTTC

J: TRBJ2-1
size: many
D: -
V: TRBV7-9
CDR3: CASSLRQVGEQFF
DNA: TGTGCCAGCAGCTTAAGGCAGGTGGGTGAGCAGTTCTTC

J: TRBJ2-4
size: few
D: TRBD1
V: TRBV28
CDR3: CASTSRDRAKNIQYF
DNA: TGTGCCAGCACCTCCCGAGACAGGGCAAAAAACATTCAGTACTTC

J: TRBJ2-3
size: -
D: -
V: TRBV2
CDR3: CASTGHTDTQYF
DNA: TGTGCCAGCACGGGCCACACAGATACGCAGTATTTT

J: TRBJ2-5
size: many
D: TRBD1
V: TRBV7-9
CDR3: CASSLRQGTEETQYF
DNA: TGTGCCAGCAGCTTAAGACAGGGTACGGAAGAGACCCAGTACTTC

J: TRBJ2-5
size: -
D: TRBD2
V: TRBV2
CDR3: CASRGTSGGRIHETQYF
DNA: TGTGCCAGCAGGGGGACTAGCGGGGGACGGATACACGAGACCCAGTACTTC

J: TRBJ1-5
size: many
D: -
V: TRBV7-9
CDR3: CASTTSSQPQHF
DNA: TGTGCCAGCACCACGAGCAGTCAGCCCCAGCATTTT

J: TRBJ2-3
size: -
D: -
V: TRBV11-3
CDR3: CASSSDRQDLERYF
DNA: TGTGCCAGCAGCTCCGACAGGCAGGACCTAGAAAGGTATTTT

J: TRBJ1-6
size: -
D: TRBD1
V: TRBV5-4
CDR3: CASSYGQGTNSPLHF
DNA: TGTGCCAGCAGCTATGGACAGGGGACAAATTCACCCCTCCACTTT

J: TRBJ1-1
size: -
D: -
V: TRBV7-4
CDR3: CASSLVGGKLLNTEAFF
DNA: TGTGCCAGCAGCTTAGTAGGGGGGAAGTTATTAAACACTGAAGCTTTCTTT

J: TRBJ2-1
size: many
D: -
V: TRBV7-9
CDR3: CASSLTRNVEQFF
DNA: TGTGCCAGCAGCTTGACGAGGAACGTTGAGCAGTTCTTC

J: TRBJ2-7
size: few
D: TRBD2
V: TRBV7-8
CDR3: CASSGPGLATYEQYF
DNA: TGTGCCAGCAGCGGACCGGGACTAGCGACCTACGAGCAGTACTTC

J: TRBJ2-3
size: -
D: TRBD2
V: TRBV7-6
CDR3: CASSPALAGRDTQYF
DNA: TGTGCCAGCAGCCCCGCGCTAGCGGGTAGAGATACGCAGTATTTT

J: TRBJ1-3
size: many
D: -
V: TRBV12-3/TRBV12-4
CDR3: CASTTTGSGNTIYF
DNA: TGTGCCAGCACAACAACGGGGTCTGGAAACACCATATATTTT

J: TRBJ1-5
size: -
D: TRBD1
V: TRBV19
CDR3: CASGRQGLYQPQHF
DNA: TGTGCCAGTGGACGACAGGGTTTGTATCAGCCCCAGCATTTT

J: TRBJ2-1
size: few
D: TRBD2
V: TRBV2
CDR3: CASRGLLNEQFF
DNA: TGTGCCAGCAGGGGACTATTAAATGAGCAGTTCTTC

J: TRBJ2-1
size: -
D: TRBD1
V: TRBV7-8
CDR3: CASSLGVGQGLSSYNEQFF
DNA: TGTGCCAGCAGCTTAGGAGTGGGACAGGGATTGAGCTCCTACAATGAGCAGTTCTTC

J: TRBJ2-1
size: -
D: -
V: TRBV10-3
CDR3: CAISEPTLQGRSYNEQFF
DNA: TGTGCCATCAGTGAGCCGACTCTACAGGGAAGGTCCTACAATGAGCAGTTCTTC

J: TRBJ1-2
size: -
D: -
V: TRBV5-8
CDR3: CASISGASYGYTF
DNA: TGTGCCAGCATCTCCGGGGCATCCTATGGCTACACCTTC

J: TRBJ1-2
size: many
D: -
V: TRBV7-9
CDR3: CASSLPSRGRMAYDGYTF
DNA: TGTGCCAGCAGCTTACCCAGCAGGGGCCGAATGGCCTACGATGGCTACACCTTC

J: TRBJ2-7
size: many
D: TRBD2
V: TRBV7-8
CDR3: CASSQTSGGRRSYEQYF
DNA: TGTGCCAGCAGCCAGACTAGCGGGGGCCGTCGCTCCTACGAGCAGTACTTC

J: TRBJ1-1
size: -
D: -
V: TRBV7-9
CDR3: CASSLNPGAGRANTEAFF
DNA: TGTGCCAGCAGCTTAAATCCAGGGGCGGGCAGGGCGAACACTGAAGCTTTCTTT

J: TRBJ1-1
size: few
D: -
V: TRBV12-3/TRBV12-4
CDR3: CASSTPLNTEAFF
DNA: TGTGCCAGCAGCACTCCACTGAACACTGAAGCTTTCTTT

J: TRBJ2-7
size: once
D: -
V: TRBV10-3
CDR3: CAISGRGSEQYF
DNA: TGTGCCATCAGTGGGAGGGGGTCCGAGCAGTACTTC

J: TRBJ1-1
size: -
D: -
V: TRBV2
CDR3: CASTGSAYAEAFF
DNA: TGTGCCAGCACGGGATCGGCGTACGCTGAAGCTTTCTTT

J: TRBJ2-7
size: -
D: TRBD2
V: TRBV14
CDR3: CASSSIAGELPYEQYF
DNA: TGTGCCAGCAGCTCGATAGCGGGGGAGCTACCCTACGAGCAGTACTTC

J: TRBJ1-1
size: -
D: -
V: TRBV7-9
CDR3: CASSLVLSTTEAFF
DNA: TGTGCCAGCAGCTTAGTTCTATCTACCACTGAAGCTTTCTTT

J: TRBJ2-3
size: -
D: TRBD1
V: TRBV24-1
CDR3: CATSDPGQGAAGQYF
DNA: TGTGCCACCAGTGACCCGGGACAGGGGGCCGCAGGACAGTATTTT

J: TRBJ2-1
size: many
D: TRBD2
V: TRBV7-2
CDR3: CASSLEARSSGTSYNEQFF
DNA: TGTGCCAGCAGCTTAGAAGCACGGTCTAGCGGGACCTCCTACAATGAGCAGTTCTTC

J: TRBJ1-1
size: few
D: -
V: TRBV6-4
CDR3: CASSDSTGTEAFF
DNA: TGTGCCAGCAGTGACTCGACTGGGACTGAAGCTTTCTTT

J: TRBJ1-1
size: few
D: -
V: TRBV7-9
CDR3: CASSLQGRWNTEAFF
DNA: TGTGCCAGCAGCTTACAAGGGCGATGGAACACTGAAGCTTTCTTT

J: TRBJ2-1
size: -
D: -
V: TRBV20-1
CDR3: CSARDRWTNEQFF
DNA: TGCAGTGCTAGAGATCGATGGACCAATGAGCAGTTCTTC

J: TRBJ2-1
size: few
D: -
V: TRBV6-5
CDR3: CASSYRGIDEQFF
DNA: TGTGCCAGCAGTTACCGGGGAATCGATGAGCAGTTCTTC